The 22 T cell receptor beta chains below all came from one sample that was sequenced in a study of metastatic and nonmetastatic thyroid tumors. TCRdb used MiXCR to call clones anew from the PCR reads. The sample lists tens of thousands of clones, 15% to 18% occurring once. Treatment of any kind had been given to no patient before thyroid surgery. Specimen: blood. The source of these receptors is a female donor with papillary thyroid cancer or a benign thyroid nodule (not recorded which). Some clones in this sample may be carry-over from other donors' samples.

Regarding this clone: Relative to the germline gene, one junction end is altered; a read error may explain this. This chain uses TRBV5-4 with TRBJ1-6; TRBD1 is a possible D gene (5 bases). The CDR3 has 20 amino acids. Germline loops: CDR1 SGHNT, CDR2 YYREEE (reference sequence). CDR3 sequence: CAGSLGGGRGLVRVHSPLHF. The CDR3 DNA sequence: TGTGCCGGCAGCTTGGGCGGCGGGCGGGGCCTTGTCAGGGTGCATTCACCCCTCCACTTT.

This clone has ten or more counts. J is TRBJ1-2 and V is TRBV9; 7 bases align to TRBD1. CDR1 and CDR2 from the germline V gene are SGDLS and YYNGEE. V shed 0 bases and J 4 bases; nucleotides not matched to a gene: 9. CDR3 length: 16 residues. For the CDR3, the DNA is TGTGCCAGCAGCGTAGCTTCAGGGGGTGAGACCTATGGCTACACCTTC. Protein sequence: CASSVASGGETYGYTF.

The chain couples TRBV2 to TRBJ1-5; the D gene is possibly TRBD1 (5 bases). The germline V and J ends were trimmed by 4 bases and 4 bases, with 14 bases remaining between them. The CDR3 is 15 amino acids. Germline V CDR1 and CDR2: SNHLY, FYNNEI. CDR3 sequence reads: CASSGGGPRNQPQHF. CDR3 DNA sequence: TGTGCCAGCAGTGGCGGGGGACCACGAAATCAGCCCCAGCATTTT.

This clone has at least ten counts. The chain carries TRBV5-6 and TRBJ1-2, with TRBD1 matching over 7 bases. CDR1 SGHDT and CDR2 YYEEEE come from the germline V gene. The CDR3 sequence is 14 residues long. V shed 1 base, J shed 1 base, and the junction held 1 base outside the gene matches. The CDR3 protein is CASSLQGDNYGYTF. The CDR3, as DNA: TGTGCCAGCAGCTTGCAGGGGGATAACTATGGCTACACCTTC. Based on the CDR3 plus reference TRBV5-6 and TRBJ1-2, the full variable domain is DAGVTQSPTHLIKTRGQQVTLRCSPKSGHDTVSWYQQALGQGPQFIFQYYEEEERQRGNFPDRFSGHQFPNYSSELNVNALLLGDSALYLCASSLQGDNYGYTFGSGTRLTVV.

The chain recombines TRBV7-8 with TRBJ1-6; 11 bases are a match to TRBD1. The CDR3 has 16 residues. Trimming cost V 5 bases and J 10 bases; bases outside gene matches: 10. Germline-derived CDR1 and CDR2 are SGHVS and FQNEAQ. The CDR3 region is CASSPRPGQGESPLHF. The CDR3 region has the DNA TGTGCCAGCAGCCCGAGGCCGGGACAGGGGGAATCACCCCTCCACTTT. Variable domain in full (rest from reference TRBV7-8 and TRBJ1-6): GAGVSQSPRYKVAKRGQDVALRCDPISGHVSLFWYQQALGQGPEFLTYFQNEAQLDKSGLPSDRFFAERPEGSVSTLKIQRTQQEDSAVYLCASSPRPGQGESPLHFGNGTRLTVT.

This clone has ten or more counts. This CDR3 reads CASSLSGLFNGYTF. The CDR3, as DNA: TGTGCCAGCAGCTTGTCAGGGCTTTTTAATGGCTACACCTTC. The chain employs TRBV5-4 and TRBJ1-2; D perhaps matches TRBD1 (5 bases). CDR1 is SGHNT and CDR2 is YYREEE in the germline V gene (reference sequence). The V and J ends lost 1 base and 6 bases respectively, with 13 bases between them. CDR3 length: 14 residues. Looking up the rest from reference TRBV5-4 and TRBJ1-2 gives the full variable domain: ETGVTQSPTHLIKTRGQQVTLRCSSQSGHNTVSWYQQALGQGPQFIFQYYREEENGRGNFPPRFSGLQFPNYSSELNVNALELDDSALYLCASSLSGLFNGYTFGSGTRLTVV.

In its sample, this clone was seen many times. At one end the junction does not follow the germline gene, possibly because of a read error. CDR3 sequence: CASSATGTTNEKLFF. DNA of the CDR3: TGTGCCAGTAGTGCAACCGGGACAACGAATGAAAAACTGTTTTTT. This chain joins TRBV19 and TRBJ1-4; D possibly corresponds to TRBD1 (6 bases). This CDR3 region has 15 residues. Germline CDR1 and CDR2: LNHDA and SQIVND (reference sequence).

The rearrangement joins TRBV5-1 to TRBJ1-1; D is unclear. CDR3 size: 16 residues. CDR1 and CDR2 (germline): SGHRS, YFSETQ. The ends were cut back, 3 bases at V and 3 bases at J, with 18 bases in the middle. The CDR3 region is CASSYVSGLADTEAFF. The CDR3, as DNA: TGCGCCAGCAGCTATGTGTCCGGTCTAGCGGACACTGAAGCTTTCTTT.

This clone was seen many times. The chain has TRBV10-3 and TRBJ1-5, with D tentatively TRBD1 (6 bases). Trimming pared 10 bases from V and 0 bases from J, leaving 19 bases between. The CDR3 contains 16 residues. CDR1 and CDR2 (germline): ENHRY, SYGVKD. The CDR3 reads CATSSTGRNSNQPQHF. CDR3 in DNA: TGTGCCACTAGCTCGACAGGCAGAAATAGCAATCAGCCCCAGCATTTT.

This clone was found many times. This may arise from a read error, as a much more abundant clone is one base away. The sample holds other DNA sequences that translate to the same CDR3. The chain carries TRBV20-1 and TRBJ1-6; D call uncertain. The CDR3 totals 15 residues. Germline CDR1 and CDR2: DFQATT and SNEGSKA (reference sequence). The CDR3 here is CSARRNPSGGSPLHF. The CDR3, as DNA: TGCAGTGCTAGAAGGAATCCCTCCGGAGGATCACCCCTCCACTTC.

DNA of the CDR3: TGTGCCAGCAGTTTGGGGCCTGGTACCTGGGAGCTGTTTTTT. This translates into CASSLGPGTWELFF. The chain links TRBV12-3 or TRBV12-4 to TRBJ2-2; possible D gene TRBD1, 5 bases. Trimming pared 3 bases from V and 9 bases from J, leaving 14 bases between. The CDR3 is 14 residues long.

This clone was recorded many times. This may stem from a read error, because a much larger clone lies one nucleotide away. The identical CDR3 is also encoded by other nucleotide sequences in the sample. The CDR3 here is CASSFRGPEAFF. The CDR3 DNA reads as TGTGCCAGCAGTTTCCGGGGCCCGGAAGCTTTCTTT. The genes are TRBV28 and TRBJ1-1; TRBD1 is a possible D gene (5 bases). This CDR3 is built from 12 residues. V was shortened by 3 bases and J by 8 bases, with 10 bases between the two germline ends. CDR1 is MDHEN and CDR2 is SYDVKM in the germline V gene.

In its sample, this clone was seen many times. The chain has TRBV2 and TRBJ2-2, with TRBD1 matching 8 bases. CDR1 is SNHLY and CDR2 is FYNNEI in the germline V gene. V gave up 6 bases and J gave up 4 bases; unmatched junction bases: 4. The CDR3 covers 14 residues. CDR3: CASRDRAGTGELFF. CDR3 coding DNA: TGTGCCAGCAGGGACAGGGCTGGCACCGGGGAGCTGTTTTTT.

As for this clone: One junction end disagrees with the germline gene, perhaps due to a read error. This sequence joins TRBV10-1 and TRBJ2-3; D not certain. The CDR3 is made up of 15 amino acids. Germline-derived CDR1 and CDR2 are WNHNN and SYGVQD (reference sequence). CDR3 nucleotides: TGCGCCATCAGTCCTGGAGCAAGAGGCACAGATACGCAGTCTTTT. Translation: CAISPGARGTDTQSF.

This clone occurred many times. The V and J genes are TRBV20-1 and TRBJ2-1, with TRBD1 identical over 7 bases. CDR3 length: 14 residues. Germline lookup yields CDR1 DFQATT and CDR2 SNEGSKA (reference sequence). The J segment lost 4 bases and the V segment lost 5 bases, leaving 8 bases of the junction unmatched. Here the CDR3 reads CSAGAGQDYNEQFF. The CDR3 DNA follows: TGCAGTGCTGGCGCAGGACAGGATTACAATGAGCAGTTCTTC.

This chain uses TRBV7-2 with TRBJ1-2; 7 nucleotides agree with TRBD1. The CDR3 spans 13 residues. Per the germline V gene, CDR1 is SGHTA and CDR2 is FQGNSA. Germline trimming cut 1 base from V and 7 bases from J; bases unmatched to any gene: 3. This CDR3 is CASSLGTGAGYTF. The CDR3, as DNA: TGTGCCAGCAGCTTAGGGACAGGCGCTGGCTACACCTTC.

V is TRBV6-6 and J is TRBJ2-3; 9 nucleotides match TRBD2. This CDR3 region has 16 residues. Per the germline V gene, CDR1 is MNHNY and CDR2 is SVGAGI (reference sequence). V was pared by 1 base and J by 5 bases, with 7 bases of the junction left unmatched. The CDR3, as DNA: TGTGCCAGCAGTTACTTCCCTAGCGGGATGAAAGATACGCAGTATTTT. Its translation: CASSYFPSGMKDTQYF.

This clone has a count of ten or more. V and J are TRBV3-1 and TRBJ1-4; D is perhaps TRBD1 (5 bases). Between the trimmed V and J ends, which lost 4 bases and 8 bases, there was a span of 11 bases. Germline V gene sequence: CDR1 LGHDT, CDR2 YNNKEL (reference sequence). The length of the CDR3 is 13 residues. CDR3 sequence reads: CASSRNGAEKLFF. For the CDR3, the DNA is TGTGCCAGCAGCCGAAATGGGGCAGAAAAACTGTTTTTT.

This chain links TRBV4-3 with TRBJ2-1, with a weak D call TRBD1 (6 bases). V was trimmed by 2 bases and J by 4 bases, leaving 18 bases between them. CDR1 is LGHNA and CDR2 is YSLEER in the germline V gene. The CDR3 has 17 residues. CDR3 protein: CASSQTYGQCGYNEQFF. CDR3 DNA sequence: TGCGCCAGCAGCCAAACCTACGGACAGTGTGGGTACAATGAGCAGTTCTTC.

There are many counts of this clone. The DNA of the CDR3 is TGTGCCAGCAGCTTGTGGGTAGCGTCACCGTCCCAGTACTTC. This codes for CASSLWVASPSQYF. The chain employs TRBV5-6 and TRBJ2-5; TRBD2 might be the D (5 bases). The CDR3 spans 14 residues. With 1 base removed from V and 9 bases from J, the gap between germline ends came to 16 bases. Germline V gene sequence: CDR1 SGHDT, CDR2 YYEEEE.

Note on this clone: An end of the junction does not agree with germline; a read error may underlie this. The rearrangement joins TRBV6-1 to TRBJ2-1, with 8 positions matching TRBD2. The germline CDR1 and CDR2 sequences are MNHNS and SASEGT. The CDR3 runs to 17 residues. The CDR3 loop is CASIELYGGAGGGEQFF. In nucleotides, the CDR3 is TGTGCCAGCATTGAATTGTATGGGGGAGCCGGGGGGGGTGAGCAGTTCTTC.

In this sample, this clone turned up many times. The chain has TRBV20-1 and TRBJ1-1; 7 bases agree with TRBD1. V lost 5 bases and J lost 3; bases outside the gene matches: 9. The CDR3 is 14 amino acids. Germline V gene lookup returns CDR1 DFQATT and CDR2 SNEGSKA (reference sequence). The CDR3: CSAETPGGYTEAFF. In nucleotides, the CDR3 is TGCAGTGCTGAGACCCCAGGGGGTTACACTGAAGCTTTCTTT.